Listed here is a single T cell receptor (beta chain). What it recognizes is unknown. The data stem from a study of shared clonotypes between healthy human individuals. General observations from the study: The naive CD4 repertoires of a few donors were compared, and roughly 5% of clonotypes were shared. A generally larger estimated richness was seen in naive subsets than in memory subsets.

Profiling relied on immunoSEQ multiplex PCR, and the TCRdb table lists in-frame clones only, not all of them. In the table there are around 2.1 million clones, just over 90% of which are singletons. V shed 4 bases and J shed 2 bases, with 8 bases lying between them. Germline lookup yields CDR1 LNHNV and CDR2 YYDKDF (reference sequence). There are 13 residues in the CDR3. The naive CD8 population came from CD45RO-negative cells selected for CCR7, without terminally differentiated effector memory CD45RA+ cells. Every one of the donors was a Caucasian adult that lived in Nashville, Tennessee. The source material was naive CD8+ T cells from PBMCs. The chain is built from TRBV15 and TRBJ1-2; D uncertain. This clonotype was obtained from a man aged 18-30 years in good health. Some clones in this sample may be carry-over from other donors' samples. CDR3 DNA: TGTGCCACCAGCACGAGTCAAAACTATGGCTACACCTTC. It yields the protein CATSTSQNYGYTF.